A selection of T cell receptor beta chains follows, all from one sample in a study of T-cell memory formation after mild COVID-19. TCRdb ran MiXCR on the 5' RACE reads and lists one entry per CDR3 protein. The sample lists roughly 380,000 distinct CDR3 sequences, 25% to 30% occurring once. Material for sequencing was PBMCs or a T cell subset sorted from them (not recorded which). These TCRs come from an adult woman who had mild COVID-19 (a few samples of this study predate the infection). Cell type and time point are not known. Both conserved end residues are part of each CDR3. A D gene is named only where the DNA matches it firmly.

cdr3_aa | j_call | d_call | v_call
CASSLVGSGGYYEQYF | TRBJ2-7 | TRBD2 | TRBV5-4
CASSLLGQSQPQHF | TRBJ1-5 | - | TRBV7-9
CASSPGLAGVSTDTQYF | TRBJ2-3 | TRBD2 | TRBV7-2
CSVLAEGSSYNEQFF | TRBJ2-1 | TRBD2 | TRBV29-1
CASSQVEGYSNQPQHF | TRBJ1-5 | - | TRBV4-1
CASSLPSGRKETQYF | TRBJ2-5 | TRBD2 | TRBV7-9
CSARGGGGNTEAFF | TRBJ1-1 | TRBD1 | TRBV20-1
CSVEPGTAKTQYF | TRBJ2-5 | - | TRBV29-1
CATSGTSGMNEQFF | TRBJ2-1 | TRBD2 | TRBV24-1
CASSPRGTLNTEAFF | TRBJ1-1 | - | TRBV18
CSAAGGGLSGANVLTF | TRBJ2-6 | TRBD1 | TRBV20-1
CASSLHEQFF | TRBJ2-1 | - | TRBV12-3/TRBV12-4
CASSSSTGVYGYTF | TRBJ1-2 | TRBD1 | TRBV12-3/TRBV12-4
CSASQAGGPIGELFF | TRBJ2-2 | TRBD2 | TRBV20-1
CATSLRARPNEKLFF | TRBJ1-4 | - | TRBV15
CASSLGLRANTGELFF | TRBJ2-2 | - | TRBV11-2
CASSTPSGGLIKNIQYF | TRBJ2-4 | - | TRBV19
CASSRPTYGYTF | TRBJ1-2 | - | TRBV12-3/TRBV12-4
CASSHRSGRSYEQYF | TRBJ2-7 | TRBD2 | TRBV5-1
CASSDVASGRVETQYF | TRBJ2-5 | TRBD2 | TRBV5-6
CAWSSRTGWYEQYF | TRBJ2-7 | TRBD1 | TRBV30
CSARDSARGDTEAFF | TRBJ1-1 | TRBD1 | TRBV20-1
CASTLGNEQFF | TRBJ2-1 | - | TRBV19
CAWSVSLGKGEKLFF | TRBJ1-4 | - | TRBV30
CASSLGASILNEQYF | TRBJ2-7 | - | TRBV5-6